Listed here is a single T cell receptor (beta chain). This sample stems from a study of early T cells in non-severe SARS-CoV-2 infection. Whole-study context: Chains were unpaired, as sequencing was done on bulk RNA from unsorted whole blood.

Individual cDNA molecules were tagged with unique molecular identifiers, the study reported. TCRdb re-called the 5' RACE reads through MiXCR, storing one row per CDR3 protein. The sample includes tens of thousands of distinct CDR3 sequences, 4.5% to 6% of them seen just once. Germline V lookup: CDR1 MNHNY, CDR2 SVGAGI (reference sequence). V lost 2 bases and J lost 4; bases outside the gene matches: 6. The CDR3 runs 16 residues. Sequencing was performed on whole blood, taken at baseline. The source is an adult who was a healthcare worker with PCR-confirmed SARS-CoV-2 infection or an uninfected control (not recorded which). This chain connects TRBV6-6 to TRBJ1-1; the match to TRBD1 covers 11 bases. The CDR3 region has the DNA TGTGCCAGCAGTTACCCGGACAGGGGGCCTGGCACTGAAGCTTTCTTT. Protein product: CASSYPDRGPGTEAFF.